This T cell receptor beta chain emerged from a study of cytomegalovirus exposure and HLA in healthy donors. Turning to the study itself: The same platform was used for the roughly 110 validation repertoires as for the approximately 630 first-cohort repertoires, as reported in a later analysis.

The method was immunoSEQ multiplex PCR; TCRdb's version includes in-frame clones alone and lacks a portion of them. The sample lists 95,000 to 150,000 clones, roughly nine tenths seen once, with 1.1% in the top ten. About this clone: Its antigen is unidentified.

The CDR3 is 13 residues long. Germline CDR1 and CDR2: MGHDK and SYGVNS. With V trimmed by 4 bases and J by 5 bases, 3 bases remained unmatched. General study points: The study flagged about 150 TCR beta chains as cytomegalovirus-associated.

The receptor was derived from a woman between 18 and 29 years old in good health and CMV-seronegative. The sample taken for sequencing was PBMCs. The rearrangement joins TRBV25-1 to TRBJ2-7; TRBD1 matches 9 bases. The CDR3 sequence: CASSGDRVNEQYF. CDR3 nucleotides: TGTGCCAGCAGTGGGGACAGGGTAAACGAGCAGTACTTC.